Sequencing of this T cell receptor (beta chain) was carried out in a study of shared T cell receptors in the human thymus. V lost 5 bases and J lost 2, with 15 bases in between. The CDR3 consists of 15 residues. Germline V gene lookup returns CDR1 GTSNPN and CDR2 SVGIG (reference sequence). The table came from immunoSEQ multiplex PCR; TCRdb's copy has only in-frame clones and leaves some out. Of approximately 400,000 clones listed, about 95% were seen once; the top ten hold approximately 0.02%. The clonotype originates from a human donor. The chain combines TRBV30 with TRBJ2-2, with D tentatively TRBD2 (5 bases). Sequencing input: thymocytes. In nucleotides, the CDR3 is TGTGCCTGGTGCGGAGGCAGTAATAACACCGGGGAGCTGTTTTTT. The encoded protein is CAWCGGSNNTGELFF. Supplemented by reference TRBV30 and TRBJ2-2, the full variable domain reads SQTIHQWPATLVQPVGSPLSLECTVEGTSNPNLYWYRQAAGRGLQLLFYSVGIGQISSEVPQNLSASRPQDRQFILSSKKLLLSDSGFYLCAWCGGSNNTGELFFGEGSRLTVL.